This entry is about one T cell receptor beta chain. This sample was included in a study of blood T cell repertoires in COVID-19. As for the study in general: Samples representing acute and convalescent COVID-19 were sourced from the United States, Italy and Spain. The analysed material was cDNA or gDNA that came from T cells, B-cell-depleted T cells, or PBMCs.

Germline CDR1 reads MRHNA; CDR2 reads SNTAGT. The CDR3 spans 15 residues. The germline V and J ends were trimmed by 6 bases and 2 bases, with 13 bases remaining between them. Per the original data handling: How many nucleated cells were present was estimated from reference gene primer amplification. Data came from immunoSEQ multiplex PCR; TCRdb stores just in-frame clones and leaves some out. V and J calls plus clone size are reproduced from that table; the DNA served to infer D and trimming. Among around 15,000 clones listed, roughly 85% were seen once. The V gene is TRBV6-4, the J gene TRBJ2-2, with D unclear. Specimen: peripheral blood. This clonotype originated in a man aged 70-80 years in a cohort sampled during active COVID-19. Written as DNA, the CDR3 is TGTGCCAGCAGCCCTTGGGCCCGTAACACCGGGGAGCTGTTTTTT. As protein: CASSPWARNTGELFF.